These T cell receptor beta chains were read from a single sample in a study of blood T cell repertoires in COVID-19. The table came from immunoSEQ multiplex PCR; TCRdb's copy has only in-frame clones and leaves some out. The sample has under 75,000 clones, approximately 90% seen once. The sequencing sample was made of peripheral blood. These receptors originate from a man aged 50-60 years with acute or convalescent COVID-19. Both conserved end residues are part of each CDR3. The D gene is left open where the match is weak. The size field is filled for only some rows; it gives once, few, many or a size class.

>TRBV25-1|TRBJ1-2|TRBD1|NA
CASSDLSRQGAYGYTF
TGTGCCAGCAGTGATCTAAGTCGACAGGGGGCTTATGGCTACACCTTC
>TRBV24-1|TRBJ2-3|NA|NA
CATAPTPGTDTQYF
TGTGCCACCGCGCCAACCCCGGGCACAGATACGCAGTATTTT
>TRBV9|TRBJ2-1|NA|NA
CASSQGPRYGNEQFF
TGTGCCAGCAGCCAGGGTCCCCGGTATGGCAATGAGCAGTTCTTC
>TRBV11-2|TRBJ2-7|TRBD2|NA
CASRIAGAPRYEQYF
TGTGCCAGCAGGATAGCGGGAGCTCCGCGTTACGAGCAGTACTTC
>TRBV5-1|TRBJ1-1|TRBD1|NA
CASSWGQGATEAFF
TGCGCCAGCAGCTGGGGACAGGGGGCGACTGAAGCTTTCTTT
>TRBV24-1|TRBJ1-4|NA|NA
CATRGQNNEKLFF
TGTGCCACCAGAGGACAGAATAATGAAAAACTGTTTTTT
>TRBV4-3|TRBJ2-1|TRBD2|NA
CASSQDLGLAGNEQFF
TGCGCCAGCAGCCAAGATCTAGGACTAGCGGGCAATGAGCAGTTCTTC
>TRBV5-5|TRBJ2-1|NA|NA
CASSLERQGYNEQFF
TGTGCCAGCAGCTTGGAGCGGCAGGGGTACAATGAGCAGTTCTTC
>TRBV6-2/TRBV6-3|TRBJ2-1|NA|NA
CASSSLLVYNEQFF
TGTGCCAGCAGTTCCCTTCTAGTGTACAATGAGCAGTTCTTC
>TRBV7-9|TRBJ2-5|TRBD1|NA
CASSLGQGIQETQYF
TGTGCCAGCAGCCTGGGACAGGGGATACAAGAGACCCAGTACTTC
>TRBV29-1|TRBJ2-1|NA|NA
CSVEGQRLLPYNEQFF
TGCAGCGTTGAAGGTCAGAGACTGTTACCTTACAATGAGCAGTTCTTC
>TRBV30|TRBJ2-7|NA|NA
CAWRGDSSYEQYF
TGTGCCTGGAGGGGTGACAGCTCCTACGAGCAGTACTTC
>TRBV3-1/TRBV3-2|TRBJ2-1|NA|NA
CASSQLVADYNEQFF
TGTGCCAGCAGCCAGCTTGTAGCAGACTACAATGAGCAGTTCTTC
>TRBV5-1|TRBJ1-1|NA|NA
CASSTGQKNTEAFF
TGCGCCAGCAGCACTGGACAGAAGAACACTGAAGCTTTCTTT
>TRBV7-9|TRBJ2-1|TRBD2|NA
CASSVAGRASEQFF
TGTGCCAGCAGCGTAGCCGGGAGGGCGAGTGAGCAGTTCTTC
>TRBV5-1|TRBJ2-3|NA|NA
CASSLGRAEPTDTQYF
TGCGCCAGCAGCTTGGGTCGAGCGGAACCCACAGATACGCAGTATTTT
>TRBV6-5|TRBJ1-6|TRBD1|NA
CASNAGTGGSSPLHF
TGTGCCAGCAACGCAGGGACAGGGGGCTCTTCACCCCTCCACTTT
>TRBV30|TRBJ1-2|NA|NA
CAWSYGGNYGYTF
TGTGCCTGGAGTTACGGGGGTAACTATGGCTACACCTTC
>TRBV19|TRBJ2-5|TRBD2|NA
CASSTQREAQETQYF
TGTGCCAGTAGTACGCAGCGGGAGGCCCAAGAGACCCAGTACTTC
>TRBV5-1|TRBJ1-4|TRBD1|NA
CASSRGTGADEKLFF
TGCGCCAGCAGCCGCGGGACAGGGGCAGATGAAAAACTGTTTTTT
>TRBV18|TRBJ2-2|TRBD1|NA
CASSRGTGKNTGELFF
TGTGCCAGCTCACGGGGGACAGGGAAAAACACCGGGGAGCTGTTTTTT
>TRBV3-1/TRBV3-2|TRBJ2-1|NA|once
CASSLTGKEQFF
TGTGCCAGCAGCCTAACCGGGAAGGAGCAGTTCTTC
>TRBV28|TRBJ1-5|NA|NA
CASNVGGDNQPQHF
TGTGCCAGCAATGTAGGGGGGGACAATCAGCCCCAGCATTTT
>TRBV28|TRBJ1-5|TRBD1|once
CASRPTGARNQPQHF
TGTGCCAGCAGACCGACAGGGGCTCGCAATCAGCCCCAGCATTTT
>TRBV30|TRBJ2-7|NA|NA
CAWSVLLDSYEQYF
TGTGCCTGGAGTGTACTTCTAGATAGCTACGAGCAGTACTTC
>TRBV6-5|TRBJ2-5|NA|NA
CASSPGRSATQYF
TGTGCCAGCAGCCCAGGGAGGTCGGCGACCCAGTACTTC
>TRBV5-1|TRBJ1-6|TRBD1|NA
CASSLKAGGLNSPLHF
TGCGCCAGCAGCTTGAAGGCAGGGGGTTTAAATTCACCCCTCCACTTT
>TRBV30|TRBJ1-1|NA|NA
CAWSLRQRNTEAFF
TGTGCCTGGAGTCTCCGACAGAGGAACACTGAAGCTTTCTTT
>TRBV19|TRBJ1-2|TRBD1|NA
CASSRKSTGDSGYTF
TGTGCCAGTAGTAGAAAATCCACAGGGGATAGTGGCTACACCTTC
>TRBV7-9|TRBJ2-7|TRBD2|NA
CASSPVGTSGSLYEQYF
TGTGCCAGCAGCCCTGTGGGCACTAGCGGGAGTCTCTACGAGCAGTACTTC
>TRBV27|TRBJ1-1|TRBD1|NA
CASSFKGAGRSNTEAFF
TGTGCCAGCAGTTTTAAGGGGGCGGGACGGTCGAACACTGAAGCTTTCTTT